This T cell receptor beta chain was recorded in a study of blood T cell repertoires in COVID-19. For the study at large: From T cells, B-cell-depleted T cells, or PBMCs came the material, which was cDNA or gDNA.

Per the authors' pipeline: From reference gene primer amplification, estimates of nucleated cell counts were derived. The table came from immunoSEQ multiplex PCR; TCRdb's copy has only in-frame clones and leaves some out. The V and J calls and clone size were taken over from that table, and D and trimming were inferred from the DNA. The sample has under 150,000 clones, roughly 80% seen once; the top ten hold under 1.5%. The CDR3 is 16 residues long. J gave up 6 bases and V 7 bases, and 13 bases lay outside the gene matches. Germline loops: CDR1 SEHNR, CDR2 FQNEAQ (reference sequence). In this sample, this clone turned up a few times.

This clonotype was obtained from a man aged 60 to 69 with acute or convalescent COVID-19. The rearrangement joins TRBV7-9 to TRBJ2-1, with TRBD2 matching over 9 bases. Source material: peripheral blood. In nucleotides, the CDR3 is TGTGCCAGCACCTCCCTAAAGGCGGGAGGGGTCAATGAGCAGTTCTTC. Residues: CASTSLKAGGVNEQFF.